A selection of T cell receptor beta chains follows, all from one sample in a study of blood T cell repertoires in COVID-19. The data were produced by immunoSEQ multiplex PCR, yet TCRdb's version contains in-frame clones alone and is incomplete. The sample has 250,000 to 300,000 clones; roughly nine tenths are singletons. Sequenced input: peripheral blood. The receptors shown here come from a woman aged 25 to 39 with COVID-19, enrolled during active disease. Both conserved end residues are part of each CDR3. The order of the fields is V gene, clone size, D gene, J gene, CDR3 protein, CDR3 DNA. A D gene is named only where the DNA matches it firmly. Clone size is stated in some rows and not others, as once, few, many or a class when expanded.

V: TRBV10-3
size: NA
D: TRBD1
J: TRBJ1-2
CDR3: CAARQGYGYTF
DNA: TGTGCCGCACGACAGGGGTATGGCTACACCTTC

V: TRBV7-2
size: NA
D: TRBD1
J: TRBJ1-2
CDR3: CASSLGGQGVGYGYTF
DNA: TGTGCCAGCAGCTTAGGGGGACAGGGGGTGGGGTATGGCTACACCTTC

V: TRBV2
size: few
D: TRBD1
J: TRBJ2-7
CDR3: CASSARGTGSYEQYF
DNA: TGTGCCAGCAGTGCAAGGGGGACAGGGTCCTACGAGCAGTACTTC

V: TRBV19
size: NA
D: NA
J: TRBJ1-2
CDR3: CASLPDSAGYGYTF
DNA: TGTGCCAGTTTGCCGGACAGTGCGGGTTATGGCTACACCTTC

V: TRBV19
size: NA
D: NA
J: TRBJ2-7
CDR3: CASSGAGPYEQYF
DNA: TGTGCCAGTAGTGGCGCAGGCCCCTACGAGCAGTACTTC

V: TRBV9
size: NA
D: TRBD1
J: TRBJ1-3
CDR3: CASSVGTGMNTIYF
DNA: TGTGCCAGCAGCGTCGGGACAGGGATGAACACCATATATTTT

V: TRBV28
size: NA
D: NA
J: TRBJ2-1
CDR3: CASSLKDTRKYNEQFF
DNA: TGTGCCAGCAGTTTGAAGGACACGAGGAAATACAATGAGCAGTTCTTC

V: TRBV5-1
size: NA
D: NA
J: TRBJ1-4
CDR3: CASSLLAADNEKLFF
DNA: TGCGCCAGCAGCTTGTTGGCGGCAGATAATGAAAAACTGTTTTTT

V: TRBV3-1/TRBV3-2
size: NA
D: TRBD1
J: TRBJ2-3
CDR3: CASSPRTGGRTDTQYF
DNA: TGTGCCAGCAGCCCCAGGACAGGGGGTCGCACAGATACGCAGTATTTT

V: TRBV9
size: NA
D: TRBD2
J: TRBJ2-7
CDR3: CASSDIAGGPQSEQYF
DNA: TGTGCCAGCAGCGATATAGCGGGAGGGCCTCAGAGCGAGCAGTACTTC

V: TRBV29-1
size: NA
D: NA
J: TRBJ1-1
CDR3: CSVEVFQGNTEAFF
DNA: TGCAGCGTTGAGGTTTTCCAGGGAAACACTGAAGCTTTCTTT

V: TRBV7-9
size: NA
D: TRBD1
J: TRBJ1-1
CDR3: CASSLTGGGEAFF
DNA: TGTGCCAGCAGCTTAACAGGGGGCGGTGAAGCTTTCTTT

V: TRBV6-1
size: once
D: NA
J: TRBJ2-1
CDR3: CASSDRTNNFF
DNA: TGTGCCAGCAGTGATAGGACTAATAATTTCTTC

V: TRBV28
size: NA
D: TRBD1
J: TRBJ1-1
CDR3: CASGKGGAWTEAFF
DNA: TGTGCCAGCGGGAAAGGGGGCGCGTGGACTGAAGCTTTCTTT

V: TRBV2
size: once
D: TRBD1
J: TRBJ1-6
CDR3: CASGSGDSYNSPLHF
DNA: TGTGCCAGCGGAAGTGGGGACAGCTATAATTCACCCCTCCACTTT

V: TRBV5-6
size: NA
D: TRBD1
J: TRBJ1-5
CDR3: CASSLGTGGLYQPQHF
DNA: TGTGCCAGCAGCTTGGGAACAGGGGGCCTTTATCAGCCCCAGCATTTT

V: TRBV23-1
size: NA
D: NA
J: TRBJ2-2
CDR3: CASSRKGYEEGWTNTGELFF
DNA: TGCGCCAGCAGTCGTAAAGGGTACGAGGAGGGATGGACGAACACCGGGGAGCTGTTTTTT

V: TRBV6-5
size: NA
D: TRBD1
J: TRBJ2-7
CDR3: CASKKQGTSYEQYF
DNA: TGTGCCAGCAAAAAACAGGGGACCTCCTACGAGCAGTACTTC

V: TRBV24-1
size: NA
D: TRBD2
J: TRBJ2-2
CDR3: CATSDLAGSGELFF
DNA: TGTGCCACCAGTGATCTAGCGGGATCCGGGGAGCTGTTTTTT

V: TRBV23-1
size: NA
D: TRBD2
J: TRBJ2-7
CDR3: CASSQQFTPGLPSSYEQYF
DNA: TGCGCCAGCAGTCAACAATTTACCCCGGGACTACCCAGCTCCTACGAGCAGTACTTC

V: TRBV27
size: once
D: TRBD1
J: TRBJ1-6
CDR3: CASKARGDSPLHF
DNA: TGTGCCAGCAAGGCCAGGGGGGATTCACCCCTCCACTTT

V: TRBV6-6
size: NA
D: NA
J: TRBJ1-1
CDR3: CASSLDRGTEAFF
DNA: TGTGCCAGCAGTTTGGACCGGGGTACTGAAGCTTTCTTT

V: TRBV15
size: few
D: NA
J: TRBJ1-5
CDR3: CATSRDPIGGGQPQHF
DNA: TGTGCCACCAGCAGAGATCCCATAGGCGGTGGTCAGCCCCAGCATTTT

V: TRBV28
size: NA
D: NA
J: TRBJ1-1
CDR3: CASSLDREAFF
DNA: TGTGCCAGCAGCTTAGACAGGGAAGCTTTCTTT

V: TRBV9
size: NA
D: NA
J: TRBJ2-7
CDR3: CASSKQGREQYF
DNA: TGTGCCAGCAGCAAACAGGGCCGCGAGCAGTACTTC

V: TRBV5-1
size: once
D: NA
J: TRBJ2-1
CDR3: CASSSTSGPYNEQFF
DNA: TGCGCCAGCAGCTCCACGAGCGGGCCCTACAATGAGCAGTTCTTC

V: TRBV5-1
size: NA
D: TRBD2
J: TRBJ2-5
CDR3: CASRKRASGRAVPEETQYF
DNA: TGCGCCAGCAGGAAGAGGGCTAGCGGGAGGGCCGTCCCTGAAGAGACCCAGTACTTC

V: TRBV21-1
size: NA
D: NA
J: TRBJ1-5
CDR3: CASSKLDRDDQPQHF
DNA: TGTGCCAGCAGCAAACTGGACAGGGATGATCAGCCCCAGCATTTT